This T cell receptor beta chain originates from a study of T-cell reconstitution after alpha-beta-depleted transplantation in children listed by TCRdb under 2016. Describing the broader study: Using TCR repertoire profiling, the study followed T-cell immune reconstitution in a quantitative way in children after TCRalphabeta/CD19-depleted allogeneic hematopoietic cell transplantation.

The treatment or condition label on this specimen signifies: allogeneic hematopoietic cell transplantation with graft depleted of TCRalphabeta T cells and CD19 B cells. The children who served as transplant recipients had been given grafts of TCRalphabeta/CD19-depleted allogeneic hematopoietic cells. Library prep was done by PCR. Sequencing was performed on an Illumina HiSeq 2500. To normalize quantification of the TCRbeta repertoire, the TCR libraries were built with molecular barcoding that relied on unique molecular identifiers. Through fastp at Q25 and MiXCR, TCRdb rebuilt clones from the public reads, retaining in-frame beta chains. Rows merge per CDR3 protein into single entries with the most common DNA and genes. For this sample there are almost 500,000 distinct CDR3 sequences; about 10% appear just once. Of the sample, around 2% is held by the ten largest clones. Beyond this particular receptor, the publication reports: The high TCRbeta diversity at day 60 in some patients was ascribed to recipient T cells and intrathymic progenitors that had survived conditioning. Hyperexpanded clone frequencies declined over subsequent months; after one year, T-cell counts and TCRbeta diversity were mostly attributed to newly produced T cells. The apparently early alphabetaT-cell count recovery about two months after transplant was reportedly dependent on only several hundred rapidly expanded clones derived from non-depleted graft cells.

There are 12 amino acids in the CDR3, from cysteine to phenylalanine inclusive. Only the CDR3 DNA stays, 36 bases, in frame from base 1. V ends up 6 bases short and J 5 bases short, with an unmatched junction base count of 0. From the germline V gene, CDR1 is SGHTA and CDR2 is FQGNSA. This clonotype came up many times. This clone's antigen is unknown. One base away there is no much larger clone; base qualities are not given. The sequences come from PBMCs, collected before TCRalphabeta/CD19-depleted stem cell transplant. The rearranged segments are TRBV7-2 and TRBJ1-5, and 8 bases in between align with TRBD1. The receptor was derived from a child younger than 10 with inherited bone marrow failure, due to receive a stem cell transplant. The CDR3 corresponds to CASRQGDQPQHF. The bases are TGTGCCAGCAGACAGGGGGATCAGCCCCAGCATTTT.